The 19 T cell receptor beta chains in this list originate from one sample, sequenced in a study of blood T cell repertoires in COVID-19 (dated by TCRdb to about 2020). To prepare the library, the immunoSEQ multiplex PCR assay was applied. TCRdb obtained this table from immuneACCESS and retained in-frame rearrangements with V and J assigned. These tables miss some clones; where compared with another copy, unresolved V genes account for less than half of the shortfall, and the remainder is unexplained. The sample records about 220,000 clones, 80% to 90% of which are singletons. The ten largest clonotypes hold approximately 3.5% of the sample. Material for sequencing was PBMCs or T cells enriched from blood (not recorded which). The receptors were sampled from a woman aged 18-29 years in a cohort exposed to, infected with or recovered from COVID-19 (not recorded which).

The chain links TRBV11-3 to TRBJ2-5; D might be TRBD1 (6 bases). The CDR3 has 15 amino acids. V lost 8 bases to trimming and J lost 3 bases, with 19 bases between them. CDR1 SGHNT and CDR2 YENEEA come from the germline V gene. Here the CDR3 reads CASGPSQGFKETQYF. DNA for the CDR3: TGTGCCAGCGGCCCATCACAGGGATTCAAAGAGACCCAGTACTTC.

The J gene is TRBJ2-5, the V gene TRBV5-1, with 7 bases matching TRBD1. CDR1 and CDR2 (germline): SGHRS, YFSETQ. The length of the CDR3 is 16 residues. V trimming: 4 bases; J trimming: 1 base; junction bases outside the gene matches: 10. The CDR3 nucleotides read TGCGCCAGCAGCCTGGAAGGGGGACAGCTCCAAGAGACCCAGTACTTC. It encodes CASSLEGGQLQETQYF.

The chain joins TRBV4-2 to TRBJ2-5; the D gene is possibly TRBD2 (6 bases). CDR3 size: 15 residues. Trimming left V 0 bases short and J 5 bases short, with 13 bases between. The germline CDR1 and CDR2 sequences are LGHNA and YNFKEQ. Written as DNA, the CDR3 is TGTGCCAGCAGCCAAGACCTAGCGATCGGGGAGACCCAGTACTTC. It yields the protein CASSQDLAIGETQYF.

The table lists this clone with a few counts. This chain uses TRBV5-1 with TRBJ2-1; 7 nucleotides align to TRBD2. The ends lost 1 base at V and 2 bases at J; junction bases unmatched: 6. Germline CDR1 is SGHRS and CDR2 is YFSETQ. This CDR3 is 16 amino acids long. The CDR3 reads CASSLSAGSTYNEQFF. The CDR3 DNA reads TGCGCCAGCAGCTTGTCAGCGGGATCTACCTACAATGAGCAGTTCTTC.

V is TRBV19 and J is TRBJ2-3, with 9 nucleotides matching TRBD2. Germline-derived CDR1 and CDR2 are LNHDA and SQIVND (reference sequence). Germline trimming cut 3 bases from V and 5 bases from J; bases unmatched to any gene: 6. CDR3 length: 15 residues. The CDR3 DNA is TGTGCCAGTAGTATCCGGCGGGGGGGAGTAGATACGCAGTATTTT. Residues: CASSIRRGGVDTQYF.

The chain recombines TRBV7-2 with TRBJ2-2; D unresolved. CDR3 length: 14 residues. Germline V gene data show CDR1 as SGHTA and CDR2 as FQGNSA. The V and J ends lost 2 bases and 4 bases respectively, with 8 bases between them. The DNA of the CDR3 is TGTGCCAGCAGCTTAAGAGCTTTCACCGGGGAGCTGTTTTTT. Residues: CASSLRAFTGELFF.

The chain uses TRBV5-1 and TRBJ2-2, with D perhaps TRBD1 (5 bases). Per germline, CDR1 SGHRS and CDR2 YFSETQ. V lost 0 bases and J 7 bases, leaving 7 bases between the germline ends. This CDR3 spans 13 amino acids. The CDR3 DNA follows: TGCGCCAGCAGCTTGGAGGGGAACGGGGAGCTGTTTTTT. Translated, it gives CASSLEGNGELFF. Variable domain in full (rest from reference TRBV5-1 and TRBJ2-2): KAGVTQTPRYLIKTRGQQVTLSCSPISGHRSVSWYQQTPGQGLQFLFEYFSETQRNKGNFPGRFSGRQFSNSRSEMNVSTLELGDSALYLCASSLEGNGELFFGEGSRLTVL.

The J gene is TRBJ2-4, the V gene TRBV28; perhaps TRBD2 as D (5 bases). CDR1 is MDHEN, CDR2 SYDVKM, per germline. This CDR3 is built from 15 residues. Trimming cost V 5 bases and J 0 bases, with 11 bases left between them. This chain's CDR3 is CASSRGGLAKNIQYF. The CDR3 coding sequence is TGTGCCAGCAGTCGCGGAGGACTAGCCAAAAACATTCAGTACTTC.

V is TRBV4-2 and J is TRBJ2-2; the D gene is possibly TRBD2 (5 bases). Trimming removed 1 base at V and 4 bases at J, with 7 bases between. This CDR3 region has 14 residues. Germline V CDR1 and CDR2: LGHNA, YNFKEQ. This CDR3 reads CASSQVLATGELFF. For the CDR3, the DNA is TGTGCCAGCAGCCAAGTTCTAGCCACCGGGGAGCTGTTTTTT.

The CDR3 DNA reads TGTGCCAGCAGCTACAGGGTCGCGGATTCACCCCTCCACTTT. Amino acids: CASSYRVADSPLHF. The V and J genes are TRBV7-8 and TRBJ1-6, with D perhaps TRBD1 (6 bases). The germline V gene encodes CDR1 SGHVS and CDR2 FQNEAQ. This CDR3 spans 14 amino acids. Trimming left V 4 bases short and J 8 bases short, with 12 bases between.

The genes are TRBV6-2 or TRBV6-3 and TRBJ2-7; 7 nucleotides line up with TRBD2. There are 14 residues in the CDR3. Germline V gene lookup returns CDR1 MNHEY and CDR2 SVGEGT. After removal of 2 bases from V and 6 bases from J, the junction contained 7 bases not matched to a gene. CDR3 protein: CASSYGGSPSEQYF. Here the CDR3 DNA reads TGTGCCAGCAGTTACGGCGGGAGCCCCAGCGAGCAGTACTTC.

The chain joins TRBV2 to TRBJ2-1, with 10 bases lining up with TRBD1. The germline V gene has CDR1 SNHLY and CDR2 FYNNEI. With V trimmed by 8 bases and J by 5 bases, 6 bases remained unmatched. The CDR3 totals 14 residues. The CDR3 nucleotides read TGTGCCAGCGGGGGACAGGGGATGGACAATGAGCAGTTCTTC. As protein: CASGGQGMDNEQFF. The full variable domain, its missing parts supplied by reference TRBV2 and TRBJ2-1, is EPEVTQTPSHQVTQMGQEVILRCVPISNHLYFYWYRQILGQKVEFLVSFYNNEISEKSEIFDDQFSVERPDGSNFTLKIRSTKLEDSAMYFCASGGQGMDNEQFFGPGTRLTVL.

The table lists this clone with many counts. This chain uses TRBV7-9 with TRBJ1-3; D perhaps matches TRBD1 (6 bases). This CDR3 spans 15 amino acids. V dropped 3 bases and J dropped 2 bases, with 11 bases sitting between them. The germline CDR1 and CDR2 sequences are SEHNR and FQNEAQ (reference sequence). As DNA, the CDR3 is TGTGCCAGCAGCTTCCGGGACAACCCTGGAAACACCATATATTTT. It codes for CASSFRDNPGNTIYF.

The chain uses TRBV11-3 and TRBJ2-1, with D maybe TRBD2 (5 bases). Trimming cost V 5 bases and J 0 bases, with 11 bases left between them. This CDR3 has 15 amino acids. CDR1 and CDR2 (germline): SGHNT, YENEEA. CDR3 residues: CASSPTLASYNEQFF. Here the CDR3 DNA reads TGTGCCAGCAGCCCCACCCTAGCCTCCTACAATGAGCAGTTCTTC.

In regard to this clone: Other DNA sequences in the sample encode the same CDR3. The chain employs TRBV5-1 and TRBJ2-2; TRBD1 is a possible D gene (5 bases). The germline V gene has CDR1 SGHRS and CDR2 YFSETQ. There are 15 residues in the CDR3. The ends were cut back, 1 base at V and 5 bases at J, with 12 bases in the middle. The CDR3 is CASSLQQGGTGELFF. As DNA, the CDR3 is TGCGCCAGCAGCTTGCAGCAGGGTGGTACCGGGGAGCTGTTTTTT.

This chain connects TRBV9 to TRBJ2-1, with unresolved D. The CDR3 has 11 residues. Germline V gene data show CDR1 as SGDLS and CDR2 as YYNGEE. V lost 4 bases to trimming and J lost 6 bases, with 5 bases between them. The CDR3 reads CASSPSNEQFF. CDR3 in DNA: TGTGCCAGCAGCCCCAGCAATGAGCAGTTCTTC.

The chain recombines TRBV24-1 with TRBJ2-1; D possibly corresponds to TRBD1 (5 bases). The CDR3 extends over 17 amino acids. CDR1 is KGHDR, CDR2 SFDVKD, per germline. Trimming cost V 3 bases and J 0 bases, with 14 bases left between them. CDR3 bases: TGTGCCACCAGTGATCCGCTGACAGTTGGCTCCTACAATGAGCAGTTCTTC. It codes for CATSDPLTVGSYNEQFF.

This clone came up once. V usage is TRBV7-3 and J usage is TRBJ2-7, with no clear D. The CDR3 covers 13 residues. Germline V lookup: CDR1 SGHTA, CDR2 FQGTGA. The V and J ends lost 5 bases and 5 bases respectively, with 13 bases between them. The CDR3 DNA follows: TGTGCCAGCAGCCCGCGGTACCACAACGAGCAGTACTTC. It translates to CASSPRYHNEQYF.

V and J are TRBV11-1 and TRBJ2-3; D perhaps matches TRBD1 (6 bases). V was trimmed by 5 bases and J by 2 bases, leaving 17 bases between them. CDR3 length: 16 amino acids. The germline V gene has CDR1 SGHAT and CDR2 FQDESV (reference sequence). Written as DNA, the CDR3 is TGTGCCAGCAGCCATACCCACAGGGTGTACACAGATACGCAGTATTTT. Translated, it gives CASSHTHRVYTDTQYF.